A single sample is the source of the 15 T cell receptor beta chains below, sequenced in a study of T cell responses to AZD1222 COVID-19 vaccine. The assay was immunoSEQ multiplex PCR, and TCRdb's table has in-frame clones only and misses some. Here the sample spans about 56,000 clones, 86% being singletons. The sample in question was peripheral blood, obtained 28 days after the second AZD1222 dose. The receptors shown here come from an adult who received the AZD1222 COVID-19 vaccine.

The CDR3 loop is CASSVSRPAGHSPLHF. Written as DNA, the CDR3 is TGTGCCAGCAGCGTATCTCGGCCGGCCGGACATTCACCCCTCCACTTT. The chain couples TRBV7-9 to TRBJ1-6; D gene unclear. Between the trimmed V and J ends, which lost 5 bases and 8 bases, there was a span of 19 bases. The CDR3 sequence is 16 residues long. Germline V gives CDR1 SEHNR, CDR2 FQNEAQ (reference sequence).

The rearrangement links TRBV7-2 to TRBJ2-2; 8 bases agree with TRBD2. The CDR3 has 18 residues. Losses at the gene ends were 1 base for V and 4 bases for J; bases not matched to a gene: 11. Germline V gene data show CDR1 as SGHTA and CDR2 as FQGNSA. The CDR3 DNA follows: TGTGCCAGCAGCTTAGTAGGTGGAGCGGGAGATATCACCGGGGAGCTGTTTTTT. It yields the protein CASSLVGGAGDITGELFF.

The chain uses TRBV27 and TRBJ2-5; D could derive from TRBD1 or TRBD2 (5 bases each). The CDR3 contains 13 residues. Trimming removed 8 bases from V and 2 bases from J, with 12 bases in between. From germline, CDR1 is MNHEY and CDR2 SMNVEV (reference sequence). CDR3: CASRGTTQETQYF. The CDR3 coding sequence is TGTGCCAGCCGAGGGACCACACAAGAGACCCAGTACTTC.

V usage is TRBV7-9 and J usage is TRBJ1-2, with D uncertain. This CDR3 is 11 amino acids long. With 1 base removed from V and 8 bases from J, the gap between germline ends came to 5 bases. CDR1 and CDR2 from the germline V gene are SEHNR and FQNEAQ (reference sequence). The CDR3 loop reads CASSLVDGYTF. Here the CDR3 DNA reads TGTGCCAGCAGCTTAGTGGACGGCTACACCTTC.

The V gene is TRBV28, the J gene TRBJ2-7; 11 bases agree with TRBD1. CDR1 is MDHEN and CDR2 is SYDVKM in the germline V gene. The ends lost 5 bases at V and 3 bases at J; junction bases unmatched: 15. The CDR3 has 18 residues. CDR3 sequence (DNA): TGTGCCAGCAGTCCCAACTATATGGGACAGGGGGGAGGCTACGAGCAGTACTTC. It translates to CASSPNYMGQGGGYEQYF.

The chain is built from TRBV3-1 (or the pseudogene TRBV3-2) and TRBJ2-5; 8 nucleotides align to TRBD2. CDR3 length: 17 residues. V was clipped by 1 base and J by 5 bases; unmatched bases: 12. The germline V gene encodes CDR1 LGHDT and CDR2 YNNKEL (reference sequence). The CDR3 region has the DNA TGTGCCAGCAGCCAAGCGGTGAGGATCGTAGCGGGGGAGACCCAGTACTTC. Residues: CASSQAVRIVAGETQYF.

The V gene is TRBV29-1, the J gene TRBJ2-1, with D perhaps matching TRBD2 (5 bases). Trimming took off 4 bases at V and 0 bases at J, with 10 bases between the two ends. CDR1 SQVTM and CDR2 ANQGSEA come from the germline V gene. The CDR3 spans 14 residues. CDR3 in DNA: TGCAGCGTTGTAGCGACGAGCTCCTACAATGAGCAGTTCTTC. The encoded protein is CSVVATSSYNEQFF.

The CDR3 spells CASSPRGVSGANVLTF. The CDR3 nucleotides are TGTGCCAGCAGCCCCCGTGGGGTGTCTGGGGCCAACGTCCTGACTTTC. J is TRBJ2-6 and V is TRBV7-2, with no clear D. Germline lookup yields CDR1 SGHTA and CDR2 FQGNSA. V gave up 5 bases and J gave up 1 base, with 12 bases separating them. This CDR3 comprises 16 residues.

V is TRBV19 and J is TRBJ1-5; 7 bases fit TRBD1. V was pared by 7 bases and J by 5 bases, with 5 bases of the junction left unmatched. The CDR3 is 13 amino acids. Per germline, CDR1 LNHDA and CDR2 SQIVND (reference sequence). The CDR3 here is CASNDRDHQPQHF. CDR3 DNA: TGTGCCAGTAACGACAGGGACCATCAGCCCCAGCATTTT.

This clone has just one count. The junction differs from germline at one of its ends, possibly a read error. The V call is TRBV28, the J call TRBJ1-2; TRBD1 aligns across 8 bases. There are 13 residues in the CDR3. Germline CDR1 and CDR2: MDHEN and SYDVKM. The CDR3 sequence is CASSPRTGTSIPF. The CDR3, as DNA: TGTGCCAGCAGTCCTAGGACAGGGACATCTATTCCCTTC.

V and J are TRBV29-1 and TRBJ2-1, with 7 bases fitting TRBD2. This CDR3 is 16 amino acids long. The V gene end was trimmed by 1 base and the J gene end by 0 bases; junction bases not matched to a gene: 6. Germline V gene lookup returns CDR1 SQVTM and CDR2 ANQGSEA. The CDR3 sequence: CSVEGLAVSSYNEQFF. Here the CDR3 DNA reads TGCAGCGTTGAAGGCCTAGCGGTAAGCTCCTACAATGAGCAGTTCTTC.

The V gene is TRBV9, the J gene TRBJ1-6, with 11 bases that match TRBD1. The CDR3 is 16 amino acids. The J segment lost 7 bases and the V segment lost 4 bases, leaving 7 bases of the junction unmatched. Germline V gene data show CDR1 as SGDLS and CDR2 as YYNGEE. In nucleotides, the CDR3 is TGTGCCAGCAGCCCCCGCGGGACAGGGGGAAATTCACCCCTCCACTTT. Protein sequence: CASSPRGTGGNSPLHF.

The V call is TRBV7-2, the J call TRBJ2-7; D is possibly TRBD2 (5 bases). V lost 8 bases and J lost 4, with 12 bases in between. The germline CDR1 and CDR2 sequences are SGHTA and FQGNSA. CDR3 length equals 12 residues. CDR3 in DNA: TGTGCCAGCTCGTCGCGCGGGTACGAGCAGTACTTC. Amino acids: CASSSRGYEQYF.

This chain links TRBV15 with TRBJ1-3; D call uncertain. The CDR3 spans 14 residues. From germline, CDR1 is LNHNV and CDR2 YYDKDF (reference sequence). The V and J ends lost 1 base and 0 bases respectively, with 4 bases between them. The CDR3 region is CATSRVFSGNTIYF. DNA for the CDR3: TGTGCCACCAGCAGAGTATTCTCTGGAAACACCATATATTTT.

The chain recombines TRBV9 with TRBJ1-1, with D uncertain. The CDR3 spans 17 residues. The V end lost 2 bases, the J end lost 5 bases, and 22 bases lay between the germline ends. From germline, CDR1 is SGDLS and CDR2 YYNGEE. The CDR3 nucleotides read TGTGCCAGCAGCGTGGGTCTGGTTTTGGGTTCGGGGACTGAAGCTTTCTTT. Its translation is CASSVGLVLGSGTEAFF.